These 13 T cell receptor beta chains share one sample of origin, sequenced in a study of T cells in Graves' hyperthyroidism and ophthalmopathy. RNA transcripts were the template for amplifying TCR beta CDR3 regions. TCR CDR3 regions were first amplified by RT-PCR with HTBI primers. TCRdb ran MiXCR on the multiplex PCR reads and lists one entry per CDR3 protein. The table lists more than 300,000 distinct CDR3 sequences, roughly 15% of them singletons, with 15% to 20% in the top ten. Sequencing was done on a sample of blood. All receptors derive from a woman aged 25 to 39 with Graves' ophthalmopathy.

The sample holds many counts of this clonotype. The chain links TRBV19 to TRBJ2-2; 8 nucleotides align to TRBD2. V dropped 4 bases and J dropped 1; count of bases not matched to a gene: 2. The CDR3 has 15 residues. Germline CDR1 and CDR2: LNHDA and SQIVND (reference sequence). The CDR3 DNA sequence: TGTGCCAGTAGTACGGGACTAGGGAACACCGGGGAGCTGTTTTTT. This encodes CASSTGLGNTGELFF. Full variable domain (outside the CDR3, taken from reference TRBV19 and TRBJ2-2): DGGITQSPKYLFRKEGQNVTLSCEQNLNHDAMYWYRQDPGQGLRLIYYSQIVNDFQKGDIAEGYSVSREKKESFPLTVTSAQKNPTAFYLCASSTGLGNTGELFFGEGSRLTVL.

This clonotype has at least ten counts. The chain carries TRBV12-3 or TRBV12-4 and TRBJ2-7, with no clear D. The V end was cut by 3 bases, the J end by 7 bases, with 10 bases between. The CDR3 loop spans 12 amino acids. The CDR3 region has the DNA TGTGCCAGCAGTTTGCGTGTGTGGGAGCAGTACTTC. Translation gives CASSLRVWEQYF.

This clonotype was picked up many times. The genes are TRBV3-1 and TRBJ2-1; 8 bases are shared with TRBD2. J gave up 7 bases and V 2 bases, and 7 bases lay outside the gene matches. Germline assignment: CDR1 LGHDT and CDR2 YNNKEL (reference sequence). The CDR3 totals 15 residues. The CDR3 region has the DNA TGTGCCAGCAGCCAATATGTCGGGGGGGGGAATGAGCAGTTCTTC. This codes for CASSQYVGGGNEQFF.

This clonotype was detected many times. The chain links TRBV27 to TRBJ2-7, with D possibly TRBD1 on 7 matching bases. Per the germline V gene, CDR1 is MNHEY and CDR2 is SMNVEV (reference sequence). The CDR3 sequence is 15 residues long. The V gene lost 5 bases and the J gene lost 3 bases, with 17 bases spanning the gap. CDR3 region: CASSGIAGQYYEQYF. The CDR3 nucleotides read TGTGCCAGCAGTGGGATCGCGGGACAGTACTACGAGCAGTACTTC.

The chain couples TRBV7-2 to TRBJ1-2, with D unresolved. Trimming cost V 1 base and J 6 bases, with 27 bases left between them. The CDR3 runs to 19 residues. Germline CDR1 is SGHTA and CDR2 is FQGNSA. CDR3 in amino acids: CASSLEFRVSITQRHGYTF. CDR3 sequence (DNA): TGTGCCAGCAGCTTAGAATTTCGCGTATCCATAACCCAAAGACATGGCTACACCTTC.

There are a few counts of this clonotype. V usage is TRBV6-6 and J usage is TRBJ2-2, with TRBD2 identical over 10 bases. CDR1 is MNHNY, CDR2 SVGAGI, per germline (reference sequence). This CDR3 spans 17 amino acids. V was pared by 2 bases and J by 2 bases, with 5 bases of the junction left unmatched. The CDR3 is CASSYPRTSGNTGELFF. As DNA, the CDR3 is TGTGCCAGCAGTTACCCGCGGACTAGCGGAAACACCGGGGAGCTGTTTTTT.

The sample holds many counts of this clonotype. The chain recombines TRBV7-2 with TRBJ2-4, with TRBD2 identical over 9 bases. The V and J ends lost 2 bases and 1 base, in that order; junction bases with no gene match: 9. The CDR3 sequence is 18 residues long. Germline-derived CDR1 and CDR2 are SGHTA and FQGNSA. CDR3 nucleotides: TGTGCCAGCAGCTTATACGCGGGGGGGCATCTGGCCAAAAACATTCAGTACTTC. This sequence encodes CASSLYAGGHLAKNIQYF. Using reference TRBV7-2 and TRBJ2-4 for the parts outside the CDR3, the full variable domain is GAGVSQSPSNKVTEKGKDVELRCDPISGHTALYWYRQSLGQGLEFLIYFQGNSAPDKSGLPSDRFSAERTGGSVSTLTIQRTQQEDSAVYLCASSLYAGGHLAKNIQYFGAGTRLSVL.

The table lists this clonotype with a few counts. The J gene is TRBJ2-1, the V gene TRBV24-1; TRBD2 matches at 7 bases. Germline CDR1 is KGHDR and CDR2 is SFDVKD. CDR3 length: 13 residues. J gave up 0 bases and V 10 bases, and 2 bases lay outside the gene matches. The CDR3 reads CATRGNSYNEQFF. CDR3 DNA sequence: TGTGCCACGCGGGGGAACTCCTACAATGAGCAGTTCTTC.

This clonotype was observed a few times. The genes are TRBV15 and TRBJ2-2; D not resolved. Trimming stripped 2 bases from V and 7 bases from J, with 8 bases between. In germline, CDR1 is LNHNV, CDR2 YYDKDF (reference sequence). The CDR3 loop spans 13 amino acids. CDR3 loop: CATSRSAVGELFF. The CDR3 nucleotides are TGTGCCACCAGCAGATCCGCAGTCGGGGAGCTGTTTTTT.

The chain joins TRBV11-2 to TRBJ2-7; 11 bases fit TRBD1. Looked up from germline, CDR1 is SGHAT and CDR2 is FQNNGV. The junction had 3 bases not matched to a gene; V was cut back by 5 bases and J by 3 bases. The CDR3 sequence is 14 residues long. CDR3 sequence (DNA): TGTGCCAGCAGCGGAGGGACAGGGGGCTACGAGCAGTACTTC. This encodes CASSGGTGGYEQYF.

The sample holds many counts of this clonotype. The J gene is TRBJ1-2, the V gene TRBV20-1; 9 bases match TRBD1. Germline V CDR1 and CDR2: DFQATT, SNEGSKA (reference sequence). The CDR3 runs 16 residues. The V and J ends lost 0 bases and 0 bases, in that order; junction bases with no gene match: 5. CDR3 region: CSARDLGTGSNYGYTF. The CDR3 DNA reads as TGCAGTGCTAGAGATCTCGGGACAGGGTCTAACTATGGCTACACCTTC.

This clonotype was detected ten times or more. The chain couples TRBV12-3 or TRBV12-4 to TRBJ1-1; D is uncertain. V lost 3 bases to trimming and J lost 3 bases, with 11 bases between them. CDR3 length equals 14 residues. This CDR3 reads CASSLAGKDTEAFF. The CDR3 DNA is TGTGCCAGCAGTTTGGCGGGAAAGGACACTGAAGCTTTCTTT.

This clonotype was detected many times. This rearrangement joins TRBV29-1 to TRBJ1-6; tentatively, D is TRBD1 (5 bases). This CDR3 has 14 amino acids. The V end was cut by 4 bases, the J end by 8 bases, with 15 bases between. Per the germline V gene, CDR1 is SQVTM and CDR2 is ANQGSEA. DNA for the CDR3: TGCAGCGTTGCTGGGGGGGGGATTGATTCACCCCTCCACTTT. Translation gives CSVAGGGIDSPLHF.